Listed here are 12 T cell receptor beta chains from one sample, sequenced in a study of CD8+ T cells in alopecia areata. RNA extraction was followed by reverse transcription into cDNA, which acted as the sequencing template. Sequencing used immunoSEQ multiplex PCR; TCRdb keeps in-frame clones, though not all of them. The data contain 9,500 to 15,000 clones, 56% of them singletons. Obtained from alopecia areata patients were lesional scalp punch biopsies along with peripheral blood. Sequenced input: skin. These receptors were collected from a human donor with alopecia areata.

The chain recombines TRBV10-1 with TRBJ1-4; D unresolved. Between the trimmed V and J ends, which lost 3 bases and 0 bases, there was a span of 5 bases. The CDR3 runs to 14 residues. Germline V gives CDR1 WNHNN, CDR2 SYGVQD (reference sequence). The CDR3, as DNA: TGCGCCAGCAGTGATGGAACAACTAATGAAAAACTGTTTTTT. Its translation: CASSDGTTNEKLFF.

The chain uses TRBV6-1 and TRBJ2-2; no definite D call. The CDR3 covers 12 residues. Germline V gene data show CDR1 as MNHNS and CDR2 as SASEGT. V lost 2 bases, J lost 5 bases, and 3 bases lay in between. DNA for the CDR3: TGTGCCAGCAGTGAATTTACCGGGGAGCTGTTTTTT. This sequence encodes CASSEFTGELFF.

This clone was counted only a few times. The rearrangement uses TRBV23-1 and TRBJ2-7, with D unclear. TRBV23-1 is sorted into the ORF group, with uncertain function. Trimming cost V 3 bases and J 3 bases, with 24 bases left between them. The CDR3 contains 18 residues. CDR3 bases: TGCGCCAGCAGTCAGCGGTGGTGGGTCGCCTTACTTCTCTACGAGCAGTACTTC. Its protein product is CASSQRWWVALLLYEQYF.

The V gene is TRBV29-1, the J gene TRBJ1-2; perhaps TRBD1 as D (5 bases). V was shortened by 7 bases and J by 4 bases, with 13 bases between the two germline ends. Germline-derived CDR1 and CDR2 are SQVTM and ANQGSEA. This CDR3 comprises 12 residues. For the CDR3, the DNA is TGCAGCGCACAAGAGGGGTCCTATGGCTACACCTTC. Translated, it gives CSAQEGSYGYTF.

This chain joins TRBV30 and TRBJ2-2, with 7 bases aligning to TRBD1. V lost 1 base to trimming and J lost 5 bases; unmatched junction nucleotides: 4. The CDR3 is 14 residues long. Germline V gene sequence: CDR1 GTSNPN, CDR2 SVGIG (reference sequence). CDR3 amino acids: CAWSAGQETGELFF. The CDR3 DNA sequence: TGTGCCTGGAGTGCTGGACAGGAGACCGGGGAGCTGTTTTTT.

This clone was observed a handful of times. The V and J genes are TRBV27 and TRBJ2-7, with D unresolved. The germline V and J ends were trimmed by 5 bases and 2 bases, with 7 bases remaining between them. The CDR3 extends over 12 amino acids. Germline CDR1 and CDR2: MNHEY and SMNVEV (reference sequence). CDR3 region: CASSTRAYEQYF. CDR3 sequence (DNA): TGTGCCAGCAGTACAAGAGCCTACGAGCAGTACTTC.

CDR3 nucleotides: TGTGCCAGCAGCTTAAGTGGGGTTGGGGAAAAACTGTTTTTT. Encoded protein: CASSLSGVGEKLFF. This sequence joins TRBV7-3 and TRBJ1-4; D gene ambiguous. Germline V gene data show CDR1 as SGHTA and CDR2 as FQGTGA. Deletions cut 1 base from V and 8 bases from J, with 11 bases between. CDR3 length: 14 amino acids.

V gene TRBV7-2 combines with J gene TRBJ2-3, with 12 bases fitting TRBD2. Trimming took 1 base from V and 3 from J; bases not matched to a gene: 8. The CDR3 has 18 residues. Germline CDR1 reads SGHTA; CDR2 reads FQGNSA. The CDR3 DNA reads as TGTGCCAGCAGCTTAGGCCTTAGACTAGCGGGAGTAACAGATACGCAGTATTTT. Amino acids: CASSLGLRLAGVTDTQYF.

V is TRBV7-9 and J is TRBJ2-3, with D unclear. Germline V gives CDR1 SEHNR, CDR2 FQNEAQ (reference sequence). The CDR3 covers 14 residues. V was trimmed by 3 bases and J by 0 bases, leaving 7 bases between them. The CDR3 reads CASSFKASTDTQYF. CDR3 nucleotides: TGTGCCAGCAGCTTCAAAGCTAGCACAGATACGCAGTATTTT.

This clone was seen only once. The genes are TRBV1 and TRBJ2-6; TRBD1 was called by the table and not checked on the DNA. TRBV1 has pseudogene status. CDR3 length: 18 residues. The CDR3 DNA reads as TGCACCAGCAGTTCTGCACGTTGTGCACAAAGTCGGGCCAACGTCCTGACTTTC. It is translated as CTSSSARCAQSRANVLTF.

In this sample, this clone is medium-sized. The V and J genes are TRBV13 and TRBJ1-2, with 7 nucleotides matching TRBD1. Germline V gene sequence: CDR1 PRHDT, CDR2 FYEKMQ (reference sequence). This CDR3 comprises 13 residues. After removal of 5 bases from V and 6 bases from J, the junction contained 6 bases not matched to a gene. This CDR3 reads CASSIYRGDGYTF. CDR3 sequence (DNA): TGTGCCAGCAGCATCTACAGGGGCGATGGCTACACCTTC.

This clone was counted a few times. The chain combines TRBV4-3 with TRBJ2-1, with 7 bases that match TRBD2. CDR3 length equals 17 residues. The germline V gene encodes CDR1 LGHNA and CDR2 YSLEER. V dropped 0 bases and J dropped 0; count of bases not matched to a gene: 5. CDR3 amino acids: CASSQDSAGASYNEQFF. CDR3 bases: TGCGCCAGCAGCCAAGATTCCGCGGGAGCCTCCTACAATGAGCAGTTCTTC.